The 17 T cell receptor beta chains listed next were all sequenced from one sample in a study of T cell responses to AZD1222 COVID-19 vaccine. Repertoires were generated with immunoSEQ multiplex PCR, while TCRdb's copy carries only in-frame clones and drops some. Of about 190,000 clones listed, 85% to 95% are singletons. Sample: peripheral blood, taken on day 0 of AZD1222 vaccination. The receptors originated from an adult in good health.

The chain couples TRBV6-5 to TRBJ2-5; a possible D gene is TRBD2 (7 bases). The V gene lost 6 bases and the J gene lost 2 bases, with 16 bases spanning the gap. CDR3 length: 15 residues. Germline CDR1 MNHEY, CDR2 SVGAGI. CDR3 bases: TGTGCCAGCAGGCCCTTGGGGGGGGCACAAGAGACCCAGTACTTC. Translated: CASRPLGGAQETQYF.

This chain links TRBV6-5 with TRBJ2-3; 7 positions agree with TRBD2. The CDR3 extends over 16 amino acids. Germline CDR1 is MNHEY and CDR2 is SVGAGI. Trimming removed 2 bases from V and 1 base from J; junction bases left unmatched: 6. The CDR3 loop is CASSYTSAKGTDTQYF. CDR3 coding DNA: TGTGCCAGCAGTTACACTAGCGCCAAGGGCACAGATACGCAGTATTTT.

The chain employs TRBV27 and TRBJ2-6; 9 nucleotides align to TRBD1. Trimming cost V 6 bases and J 2 bases; bases outside gene matches: 14. The CDR3 is 19 residues long. Looked up from germline, CDR1 is MNHEY and CDR2 is SMNVEV (reference sequence). The CDR3 nucleotides are TGTGCCAGCAGAAAGAACAGGGGGCGCAGTGCGGCTGGGGCCAACGTCCTGACTTTC. This translates into CASRKNRGRSAAGANVLTF.

The chain employs TRBV11-3 and TRBJ2-1; TRBD1 is a possible D gene (5 bases). There are 14 residues in the CDR3. V shed 5 bases and J shed 6 bases, with 14 bases lying between them. CDR1 and CDR2 from the germline V gene are SGHNT and YENEEA. CDR3: CASSPRVQANEQFF. CDR3 DNA sequence: TGTGCCAGCAGCCCAAGAGTACAGGCCAATGAGCAGTTCTTC.

This clone showed up just a few times. In DNA, the CDR3 is TGCGCCAGCAAACAAAATGGTGAAAAACTGTTTTTT. Its translation: CASKQNGEKLFF. This sequence joins TRBV5-1 and TRBJ1-4; D is undetermined. CDR1 is SGHRS, CDR2 YFSETQ, per germline. The CDR3 sequence is 12 residues long. With 6 bases removed from V and 7 bases from J, the gap between germline ends came to 10 bases.

This clone occurred many times. The V gene is TRBV27, the J gene TRBJ1-2; possible D gene TRBD1, 5 bases. Germline values: CDR1 MNHEY, CDR2 SMNVEV (reference sequence). V dropped 0 bases and J dropped 4 bases, with 9 bases sitting between them. The CDR3 spans 14 residues. CDR3 region: CASSLSTDSYGYTF. CDR3 in DNA: TGTGCCAGCAGTTTATCGACAGATTCCTATGGCTACACCTTC.

The V and J genes are TRBV4-1 and TRBJ1-4; D not certain. The V gene's germline CDR1 is MGHRA and CDR2 YSYEKL. CDR3 length: 16 amino acids. V lost 3 bases, J lost 5 bases, and 16 bases lay in between. The CDR3 spells CASSQGLTSVNEKLFF. In nucleotides, the CDR3 is TGCGCCAGCAGCCAGGGATTGACCTCAGTAAATGAAAAACTGTTTTTT.

In DNA, the CDR3 is TGTGCCAGCAGCCCAGGGTCCGGGTTCGGCACTGAAGCTTTCTTT. Protein: CASSPGSGFGTEAFF. The chain joins TRBV9 to TRBJ1-1, with D possibly matching TRBD1 (5 bases). The ends were cut back, 4 bases at V and 4 bases at J, with 17 bases in the middle. Per germline, CDR1 SGDLS and CDR2 YYNGEE. The CDR3 has 15 residues.

This clone was seen only a few times. The V and J genes are TRBV30 and TRBJ1-4, with a weak D call TRBD1 (6 bases). The CDR3 is 14 residues long. Germline-derived CDR1 and CDR2 are GTSNPN and SVGIG (reference sequence). With 0 bases removed from V and 14 bases from J, the gap between germline ends came to 19 bases. The CDR3 loop is CAWSVAGAGPPLFF. The CDR3, as DNA: TGTGCCTGGAGTGTTGCAGGGGCAGGTCCTCCTCTGTTTTTT.

The V gene is TRBV10-3, the J gene TRBJ1-5; D uncertain. Trimming pared 4 bases from V and 6 bases from J, leaving 10 bases between. The CDR3 extends over 13 amino acids. Germline V CDR1 and CDR2: ENHRY, SYGVKD. The DNA for the CDR3 is TGTGCCATCAGTGCTGGGAGAGGTCAGCCCCAGCATTTT. This gives the protein CAISAGRGQPQHF.

The chain is built from TRBV18 and TRBJ1-2; 8 nucleotides agree with TRBD1. This CDR3 has 16 amino acids. In germline, CDR1 is KGHSH, CDR2 LQKENI. J was trimmed by 8 bases and V by 2 bases; bases with no gene match: 13. The CDR3 spells CASSPGSGTGNGGYTF. CDR3 sequence (DNA): TGTGCCAGCTCACCAGGGTCAGGGACAGGTAACGGCGGCTACACCTTC. Drawing the rest from reference TRBV18 and TRBJ1-2, the complete variable domain is NAGVMQNPRHLVRRRGQEARLRCSPMKGHSHVYWYRQLPEEGLKFMVYLQKENIIDESGMPKERFSAEFPKEGPSILRIQQVVRGDSAAYFCASSPGSGTGNGGYTFGSGTRLTVV.

J is TRBJ1-4 and V is TRBV6-5, with 9 bases identical to TRBD1. This CDR3 spans 14 amino acids. Germline V gene lookup returns CDR1 MNHEY and CDR2 SVGAGI. V trimming: 6 bases; J trimming: 8 bases; junction bases outside the gene matches: 7. The DNA for the CDR3 is TGTGCCAGCAGCAGGGACAGGGTAGGCGAAAAACTGTTTTTT. As protein: CASSRDRVGEKLFF.

The V and J genes are TRBV29-1 and TRBJ1-6; 7 nucleotides align to TRBD1. The CDR3 has 13 amino acids. V trimming: 6 bases; J trimming: 10 bases; junction bases outside the gene matches: 9. The V gene's germline CDR1 is SQVTM and CDR2 ANQGSEA. CDR3 DNA: TGCAGCGTCGGAACAGGGGTGGAATCACCCCTCCACTTT. Protein: CSVGTGVESPLHF.

This chain joins TRBV21-1 and TRBJ2-7. TRBV21-1 is a pseudogene. The CDR3 totals 15 residues. CDR3 in amino acids: CASPGGGRSSYEQYF. In nucleotides, the CDR3 is TGTGCCAGCCCAGGGGGGGGGCGGAGCTCCTACGAGCAGTACTTC.

The chain is built from TRBV9 and TRBJ2-3; D tentatively fits TRBD1 or TRBD2 (5 bases each). Looked up from germline, CDR1 is SGDLS and CDR2 is YYNGEE. The CDR3 runs to 15 residues. The V and J ends lost 5 bases and 0 bases respectively, with 13 bases between them. The CDR3 here is CASSERGISTDTQYF. For the CDR3, the DNA is TGTGCCAGCAGTGAGAGGGGCATTAGCACAGATACGCAGTATTTT. Combining the CDR3 with reference TRBV9 and TRBJ2-3 gives the whole variable domain DSGVTQTPKHLITATGQRVTLRCSPRSGDLSVYWYQQSLDQGLQFLIQYYNGEERAKGNILERFSAQQFPDLHSELNLSSLELGDSALYFCASSERGISTDTQYFGPGTRLTVL.

The chain is built from TRBV7-6 and TRBJ2-7; D possibly matches TRBD1 or TRBD2 (6 bases each). Germline CDR1 reads SGHVS; CDR2 reads FNYEAQ. Trimming cost V 1 base and J 4 bases, with 14 bases left between them. The CDR3 contains 15 residues. Here the CDR3 DNA reads TGTGCCAGCAGCTTAGGCGGGACAAGTTTATACGAGCAGTACTTC. Protein sequence: CASSLGGTSLYEQYF.

The chain links TRBV24-1 to TRBJ2-1; 10 positions match TRBD2. Germline V gene sequence: CDR1 KGHDR, CDR2 SFDVKD. This CDR3 comprises 17 residues. Trimming at V came to 4 bases and at J to 1 base, leaving 6 bases not matched to a gene. CDR3: CATSDSSSGGSYNEQFF. In DNA, the CDR3 is TGTGCCACCAGTGACTCATCTAGCGGGGGTTCCTACAATGAGCAGTTCTTC.